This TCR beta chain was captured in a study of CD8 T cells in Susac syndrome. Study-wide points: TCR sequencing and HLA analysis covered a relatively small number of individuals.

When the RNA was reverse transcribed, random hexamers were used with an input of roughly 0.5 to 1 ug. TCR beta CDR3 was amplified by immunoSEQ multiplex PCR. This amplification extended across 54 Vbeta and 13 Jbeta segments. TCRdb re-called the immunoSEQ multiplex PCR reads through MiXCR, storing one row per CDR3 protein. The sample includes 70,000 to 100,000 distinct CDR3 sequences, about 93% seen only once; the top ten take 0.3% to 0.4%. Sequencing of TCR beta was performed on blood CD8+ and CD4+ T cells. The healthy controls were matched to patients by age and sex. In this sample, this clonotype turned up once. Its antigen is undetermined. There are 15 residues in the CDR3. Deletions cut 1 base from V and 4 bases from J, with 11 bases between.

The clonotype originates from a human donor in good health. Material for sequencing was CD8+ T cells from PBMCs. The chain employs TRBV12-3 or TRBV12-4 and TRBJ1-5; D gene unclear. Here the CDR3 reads CASSLDGRPNQPQHF. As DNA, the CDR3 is TGTGCCAGCAGTTTAGATGGCAGGCCAAATCAGCCCCAGCATTTT.